This entry lists 26 T cell receptor beta chains sequenced from one sample in a study of identical twins. MiXCR was run by TCRdb on the 5' RACE reads, yielding one entry per CDR3 protein. The table shows under 300,000 distinct CDR3 sequences, with roughly 13% occurring only once. Another study also made use of these data, one on yellow fever vaccine responses in identical twins.

Sequenced input: memory (CD45RO+) T cells sorted from blood. The receptors were sampled from a woman aged 18-29 years in good health.

The gene calls are TRBV3-1 and TRBJ2-5; possible D gene TRBD1, 5 bases. Trimming stripped 1 base from V and 11 bases from J, with 8 bases between. Per the germline V gene, CDR1 is LGHDT and CDR2 is YNNKEL (reference sequence). The CDR3 loop spans 11 amino acids. CDR3 DNA: TGTGCCAGCAGCCAAGCAGGGTTACAGTACTTC. Translated: CASSQAGLQYF.

This clonotype was detected many times. V is TRBV12-5 and J is TRBJ2-4; D tentatively reads TRBD1 or TRBD2 (5 bases each). This CDR3 region has 17 residues. Trimming shortened V by 4 bases and J by 2 bases, and 18 bases separated the two germline ends. CDR1 LGHNT and CDR2 FRNRAP come from the germline V gene. CDR3 DNA sequence: TGTGCTAGTGGTTGGGGGATCGAGGTCGAAACCAAAAACATTCAGTACTTC. Protein product: CASGWGIEVETKNIQYF.

The rearrangement links TRBV28 to TRBJ2-7; TRBD2 aligns across 8 bases. This CDR3 region has 17 residues. The germline V gene encodes CDR1 MDHEN and CDR2 SYDVKM. Trimming at V came to 3 bases and at J to 0 bases, leaving 10 bases not matched to a gene. The DNA of the CDR3 is TGTGCCAGCAGTTTTAACCTCGGGGGGGATAGCTCCTACGAGCAGTACTTC. Its translation: CASSFNLGGDSSYEQYF. Full variable domain (remainder filled in from reference TRBV28 and TRBJ2-7): DVKVTQSSRYLVKRTGEKVFLECVQDMDHENMFWYRQDPGLGLRLIYFSYDVKMKEKGDIPEGYSVSREKKERFSLILESASTNQTSMYLCASSFNLGGDSSYEQYFGPGTRLTVT.

This clonotype appeared a few times. The rearrangement links TRBV5-1 to TRBJ2-3, with D perhaps matching TRBD1 (5 bases). V lost 2 bases to trimming and J lost 5 bases, with 12 bases between them. CDR1 is SGHRS and CDR2 is YFSETQ in the germline V gene. The CDR3 is 14 amino acids. The CDR3 DNA is TGCGCCAGCAGCTTCGGCCAGGGTCAAGATACGCAGTATTTT. Its translation is CASSFGQGQDTQYF.

This clonotype has only a few counts. The rearrangement uses TRBV24-1 and TRBJ2-2, with TRBD1 as a possible D gene (5 bases). Trimming pared 0 bases from V and 2 bases from J, leaving 6 bases between. CDR3 size: 15 residues. CDR1 is KGHDR and CDR2 is SFDVKD in the germline V gene. The CDR3 DNA reads as TGTGCCACCAGTGATTTGCAGGGAAACACCGGGGAGCTGTTTTTT. Amino acid sequence: CATSDLQGNTGELFF.

A few counts support this clonotype. The J gene is TRBJ2-1, the V gene TRBV6-1; the D is unclear. Germline V gene data show CDR1 as MNHNS and CDR2 as SASEGT. V lost 0 bases to trimming and J lost 3 bases, with 6 bases between them. The CDR3 extends over 14 amino acids. CDR3 amino acids: CASSEASDYNEQFF. Written as DNA, the CDR3 is TGTGCCAGCAGTGAAGCGTCAGACTACAATGAGCAGTTCTTC.

This clonotype was detected a few times. The rearrangement joins TRBV28 to TRBJ2-5; tentative D call: TRBD1 (6 bases). From germline, CDR1 is MDHEN and CDR2 SYDVKM. The length of the CDR3 is 17 residues. The V end was cut by 7 bases, the J end by 0 bases, with 21 bases between. In DNA, the CDR3 is TGTGCCAGCACCCAAAGGGCGCCAGGGGCATACCAAGAGACCCAGTACTTC. Its protein is CASTQRAPGAYQETQYF.

The V gene is TRBV7-2, the J gene TRBJ2-1; 8 bases match TRBD1. Losses at the gene ends were 4 bases for V and 8 bases for J; bases not matched to a gene: 7. The germline V gene has CDR1 SGHTA and CDR2 FQGNSA. This CDR3 region has 14 residues. CDR3 loop: CASSSPDREDEQFF. CDR3 sequence (DNA): TGTGCCAGCAGCTCGCCGGACAGGGAGGATGAGCAGTTCTTC.

This clonotype was detected only a few times. CDR3 in amino acids: CASSPRTVQNTEAFF. The DNA of the CDR3 is TGTGCCAGCAGCCCCCGGACAGTTCAGAACACTGAAGCTTTCTTT. The chain combines TRBV7-9 with TRBJ1-1, with D possibly TRBD1 on 6 matching bases. The CDR3 extends over 15 amino acids. The V gene's germline CDR1 is SEHNR and CDR2 FQNEAQ (reference sequence). Trimming took 5 bases from V and 1 from J, leaving 14 bases between them.

The sample holds many counts of this clonotype. J is TRBJ1-1 and V is TRBV20-1; tentative D call: TRBD1 (6 bases). The CDR3 spans 14 residues. The V end lost 1 base, the J end lost 2 bases, and 11 bases lay between the germline ends. Germline V gene data show CDR1 as DFQATT and CDR2 as SNEGSKA (reference sequence). The CDR3 is CSARVTGNNTEAFF. The CDR3 DNA follows: TGCAGTGCTAGAGTAACAGGGAATAACACTGAAGCTTTCTTT.

This clonotype was detected ten times or more. This rearrangement joins TRBV25-1 to TRBJ1-5; D not resolved. The V gene lost 4 bases and the J gene lost 5 bases, with 9 bases spanning the gap. The CDR3 extends over 13 amino acids. CDR1 and CDR2 (germline): MGHDK, SYGVNS. CDR3 loop: CASSAQMDQPQHF. DNA of the CDR3: TGTGCCAGCAGTGCTCAGATGGATCAGCCCCAGCATTTT.

This clonotype was seen repeatedly, ten times or more. The V call is TRBV20-1, the J call TRBJ2-3; tentatively, D is TRBD2 (6 bases). Deletions cut 6 bases from V and 8 bases from J, with 15 bases between. Germline V CDR1 and CDR2: DFQATT, SNEGSKA (reference sequence). The CDR3 totals 12 residues. CDR3 in amino acids: CSATGDPPTQYF. The CDR3 region has the DNA TGCAGTGCGACGGGGGACCCCCCTACGCAGTATTTT.

The chain is built from TRBV20-1 and TRBJ2-2, with D hard to call. Germline-derived CDR1 and CDR2 are DFQATT and SNEGSKA (reference sequence). The CDR3 is made up of 12 amino acids. V shed 3 bases and J shed 6 bases, with 8 bases lying between them. This CDR3 reads CSASLYAGELFF. CDR3 nucleotide sequence: TGCAGTGCTAGTTTGTACGCCGGGGAGCTGTTTTTT.

V usage is TRBV6-1 and J usage is TRBJ2-7; possible D gene TRBD1, 6 bases. The CDR3 sequence is 14 residues long. V was shortened by 5 bases and J by 3 bases, with 14 bases between the two germline ends. Germline V lookup: CDR1 MNHNS, CDR2 SASEGT. The CDR3 region has the DNA TGTGCCAGCAGTCCCCGGGACATCGTCTACGAGCAGTACTTC. It yields the protein CASSPRDIVYEQYF.

This clonotype has more than one count but fewer than ten. This chain joins TRBV9 and TRBJ2-1; 8 nucleotides line up with TRBD2. V shed 1 base, J shed 5 bases, and the junction held 8 bases outside the gene matches. CDR1 is SGDLS, CDR2 YYNGEE, per germline. The CDR3 length is 16 residues. The CDR3 region has the DNA TGTGCCAGCAGCGTAAGGGTCGGGGGGGTTCACAATGAGCAGTTCTTC. Protein: CASSVRVGGVHNEQFF. Drawing the rest from reference TRBV9 and TRBJ2-1, the complete variable domain is DSGVTQTPKHLITATGQRVTLRCSPRSGDLSVYWYQQSLDQGLQFLIQYYNGEERAKGNILERFSAQQFPDLHSELNLSSLELGDSALYFCASSVRVGGVHNEQFFGPGTRLTVL.

This clonotype has more than one count but fewer than ten. The genes are TRBV5-1 and TRBJ2-6; D possibly corresponds to TRBD1 (6 bases). Trimming took 2 bases from V and 1 from J, leaving 10 bases between them. Looked up from germline, CDR1 is SGHRS and CDR2 is YFSETQ. The CDR3 is 16 residues long. CDR3 DNA: TGCGCCAGCAGCTTACCTCAGGGGTCTGGGGCCAACGTCCTGACTTTC. Protein sequence: CASSLPQGSGANVLTF.

In its sample, this clonotype was seen many times. The chain joins TRBV28 to TRBJ2-7; 7 nucleotides align to TRBD1. V shed 7 bases and J 1 base; nucleotides not matched to a gene: 10. Germline V gene sequence: CDR1 MDHEN, CDR2 SYDVKM. This CDR3 has 15 residues. The DNA of the CDR3 is TGTGCCAGCACCCCAGGAGGCAGGGGGTCCTACGAGCAGTACTTC. Its translation: CASTPGGRGSYEQYF.

The V gene is TRBV5-1, the J gene TRBJ2-3; TRBD1 or TRBD2 may be the D gene (5 bases each). V lost 1 base and J lost 7, with 19 bases in between. In germline, CDR1 is SGHRS, CDR2 YFSETQ. CDR3 size: 16 residues. CDR3 loop: CASSLSAGKGANTQYF. In nucleotides, the CDR3 is TGCGCCAGCAGCTTGTCGGCAGGGAAGGGAGCAAATACGCAGTATTTT.

Ten or more counts support this clonotype. The chain carries TRBV24-1 and TRBJ2-2, with D possibly TRBD2 on 5 matching bases. Germline V gene data show CDR1 as KGHDR and CDR2 as SFDVKD. The CDR3 is 15 residues long. V gave up 0 bases and J gave up 3 bases, with 7 bases separating them. CDR3 sequence (DNA): TGTGCCACCAGTGATTTGTTGAGGGACACCGGGGAGCTGTTTTTT. Translation: CATSDLLRDTGELFF.

This clonotype was observed a few times. This sequence joins TRBV7-9 and TRBJ1-6; 10 positions agree with TRBD1. This CDR3 contains 13 residues. Per germline, CDR1 SEHNR and CDR2 FQNEAQ (reference sequence). J lost 7 bases, V lost 7 bases, and 1 base had no gene match. The CDR3 bases are TGTGCCAGCATGGGACAGGGGAATTCACCCCTCCACTTT. Translated: CASMGQGNSPLHF.

This clonotype was picked up a small number of times. The V gene is TRBV15, the J gene TRBJ1-5; D unresolved. V lost 8 bases to trimming and J lost 4 bases, with 9 bases between them. Germline V gene data show CDR1 as LNHNV and CDR2 as YYDKDF (reference sequence). There are 12 residues in the CDR3. DNA of the CDR3: TGTGCCACCGGAGGAACGAATCAGCCCCAGCATTTT. Translating gives CATGGTNQPQHF.

The chain couples TRBV20-1 to TRBJ2-1; 8 bases align to TRBD2. The CDR3 is 12 residues long. Germline values: CDR1 DFQATT, CDR2 SNEGSKA (reference sequence). V shed 3 bases, J shed 9 bases, and the junction held 4 bases outside the gene matches. The DNA for the CDR3 is TGCAGTGCTAGGTCCGGGAGGGGTGAGCAGTTCTTC. Amino acid sequence: CSARSGRGEQFF.

Only a few counts were recorded for this clonotype. The genes are TRBV30 and TRBJ2-2; the D is unclear. There are 12 residues in the CDR3. The V and J ends lost 1 base and 7 bases respectively, with 7 bases between them. Germline V gene data show CDR1 as GTSNPN and CDR2 as SVGIG (reference sequence). The CDR3 loop reads CAWSASIGELFF. The CDR3 region has the DNA TGTGCCTGGAGTGCCAGCATCGGGGAGCTGTTTTTT.

This clonotype has just a few counts. This chain uses TRBV7-9 with TRBJ2-1, with 8 bases that match TRBD2. The junction had 9 bases not matched to a gene; V was cut back by 5 bases and J by 3 bases. This CDR3 is built from 16 residues. CDR1 and CDR2 (germline): SEHNR, FQNEAQ (reference sequence). The CDR3 bases are TGTGCCAGCAGCCTCATGAGCGGGAGTCACTACAATGAGCAGTTCTTC. Protein: CASSLMSGSHYNEQFF.

This clonotype was seen just once. V gene TRBV2 combines with J gene TRBJ2-4; TRBD2 is a possible D gene (5 bases). The CDR3 covers 14 residues. Germline-derived CDR1 and CDR2 are SNHLY and FYNNEI. V shed 2 bases and J shed 2 bases, with 7 bases lying between them. CDR3 bases: TGTGCCAGCAGTGAACGGGGTTCCAAAAACATTCAGTACTTC. Translation gives CASSERGSKNIQYF. The full variable domain, completed using reference TRBV2 and TRBJ2-4, is EPEVTQTPSHQVTQMGQEVILRCVPISNHLYFYWYRQILGQKVEFLVSFYNNEISEKSEIFDDQFSVERPDGSNFTLKIRSTKLEDSAMYFCASSERGSKNIQYFGAGTRLSVL.

The V gene is TRBV20-1, the J gene TRBJ2-7; D possibly corresponds to TRBD2 (6 bases). The CDR3 totals 13 residues. Germline CDR1 reads DFQATT; CDR2 reads SNEGSKA (reference sequence). The V end was cut by 0 bases, the J end by 5 bases, with 11 bases between. The CDR3 coding sequence is TGCAGTGCTAGAGAGGGGGGAATCCACGAGCAGTACTTC. Amino acids: CSAREGGIHEQYF.